Listed here are 20 T cell receptor beta chains from one sample, sequenced in a study of blood T cell repertoires in COVID-19. Using immunoSEQ multiplex PCR, the repertoire was profiled, and TCRdb retains in-frame clones only, with some absent. The sample carries about 220,000 clones, 80% to 90% recorded once. The sequencing input was PBMCs or T cells enriched from blood (not recorded which). These receptors originate from a woman in her forties or fifties with acute COVID-19.

The J gene is TRBJ2-7, the V gene TRBV2; no clear D gene. CDR1 is SNHLY, CDR2 FYNNEI, per germline. Trimming removed 5 bases at V and 0 bases at J, with 8 bases between. The CDR3 length is 13 residues. The CDR3 DNA reads TGTGCCAGCAGTTCAGGATTCTCCTACGAGCAGTACTTC. Translated: CASSSGFSYEQYF. The variable domain in full, with the rest retrieved from reference TRBV2 and TRBJ2-7, is EPEVTQTPSHQVTQMGQEVILRCVPISNHLYFYWYRQILGQKVEFLVSFYNNEISEKSEIFDDQFSVERPDGSNFTLKIRSTKLEDSAMYFCASSSGFSYEQYFGPGTRLTVT.

The rearrangement uses TRBV7-9 and TRBJ2-7, with D possibly matching TRBD2 (8 bases). The CDR3 has 15 amino acids. CDR1 is SEHNR, CDR2 FQNEAQ, per germline (reference sequence). Deletions cut 5 bases from V and 1 base from J, with 15 bases between. This CDR3 is CASSPREGASYEQYF. The CDR3 DNA follows: TGTGCCAGCAGCCCCCGGGAGGGGGCTTCCTACGAGCAGTACTTC.

The chain combines TRBV7-2 with TRBJ2-2, with 8 bases matching TRBD1. The CDR3 contains 17 residues. After removal of 1 base from V and 1 base from J, the junction contained 5 bases not matched to a gene. Germline CDR1 SGHTA, CDR2 FQGNSA. CDR3 amino acids: CASSLDVTGGNTGELFF. The CDR3 DNA sequence: TGTGCCAGCAGCTTAGATGTTACAGGGGGGAACACCGGGGAGCTGTTTTTT.

The chain uses TRBV18 and TRBJ2-7; weak D call: TRBD2 (5 bases). The CDR3 sequence is 15 residues long. CDR1 and CDR2 from the germline V gene are KGHSH and LQKENI. The V and J ends lost 2 bases and 1 base respectively, with 12 bases between them. The CDR3 DNA sequence: TGTGCCAGCTCACCATCGGAGCGGAATTCCTACGAGCAGTACTTC. It encodes CASSPSERNSYEQYF.

This clone was detected only once. The chain employs TRBV9 and TRBJ2-1; 10 bases line up with TRBD2. The CDR3 contains 19 residues. V shed 7 bases and J 1 base; nucleotides not matched to a gene: 17. The V gene's germline CDR1 is SGDLS and CDR2 YYNGEE. The CDR3 protein is CASGEGEREGRGSYNEQFF. In DNA form, the CDR3 reads TGTGCCAGCGGGGAAGGGGAGCGGGAGGGGCGTGGTTCCTACAATGAGCAGTTCTTC.

The V and J genes are TRBV5-1 and TRBJ1-2; D is possibly TRBD1 (5 bases). The CDR3 has 13 residues. CDR1 and CDR2 (germline): SGHRS, YFSETQ. The V gene lost 4 bases and the J gene lost 5 bases, with 12 bases spanning the gap. The CDR3 reads CASSMTASYGYTF. Here the CDR3 DNA reads TGCGCCAGCAGCATGACAGCCTCTTATGGCTACACCTTC. Looking up the rest from reference TRBV5-1 and TRBJ1-2 gives the full variable domain: KAGVTQTPRYLIKTRGQQVTLSCSPISGHRSVSWYQQTPGQGLQFLFEYFSETQRNKGNFPGRFSGRQFSNSRSEMNVSTLELGDSALYLCASSMTASYGYTFGSGTRLTVV.

The chain couples TRBV28 to TRBJ1-2; D not resolved. Trimming shortened V by 3 bases and J by 6 bases, and 8 bases separated the two germline ends. This CDR3 comprises 12 residues. Germline V gene lookup returns CDR1 MDHEN and CDR2 SYDVKM. The DNA for the CDR3 is TGTGCCAGCAGTTTCCAGTTTCATGGCTACACCTTC. This translates into CASSFQFHGYTF.

Regarding this clone: Different DNA sequences within this sample yield the same CDR3. V usage is TRBV27 and J usage is TRBJ1-1; no definite D call. Germline V gene lookup returns CDR1 MNHEY and CDR2 SMNVEV (reference sequence). The ends were cut back, 6 bases at V and 4 bases at J, with 12 bases in the middle. This CDR3 spans 13 amino acids. CDR3 in amino acids: CASRTSSGTEAFF. The CDR3 bases are TGTGCCAGCAGAACTAGCTCTGGCACTGAAGCTTTCTTT.

V gene TRBV27 combines with J gene TRBJ1-3, with 9 bases aligning to TRBD1. Germline lookup yields CDR1 MNHEY and CDR2 SMNVEV (reference sequence). The CDR3 length is 18 residues. Trimming took 6 bases from V and 0 from J; bases not matched to a gene: 12. The CDR3 loop is CASSSDGQGSSSGNTIYF. CDR3 bases: TGTGCCAGCAGCTCCGATGGACAGGGGTCAAGCTCTGGAAACACCATATATTTT.

The CDR3 nucleotides are TGTGCCAGTAGTATTTATGGGCGCCCCGTATATAGCAATCAGCCCCAGCATTTT. It specifies CASSIYGRPVYSNQPQHF. This chain links TRBV19 with TRBJ1-5, with no clear D. The CDR3 runs to 18 residues. Germline lookup yields CDR1 LNHDA and CDR2 SQIVND (reference sequence). The V gene lost 3 bases and the J gene lost 0 bases, with 18 bases spanning the gap.

The V call is TRBV2, the J call TRBJ1-5, with 11 bases aligning to TRBD1. The V gene's germline CDR1 is SNHLY and CDR2 FYNNEI. CDR3 length equals 14 residues. V was pared by 8 bases and J by 7 bases, with 7 bases of the junction left unmatched. DNA for the CDR3: TGTGCCAGCGGTGGACAGGGGGCTGGGCAGCCCCAGCATTTT. It codes for CASGGQGAGQPQHF.

V usage is TRBV6-4 and J usage is TRBJ2-1; 9 bases agree with TRBD1. Per the germline V gene, CDR1 is MRHNA and CDR2 is SNTAGT. This CDR3 is 16 amino acids long. V gave up 8 bases and J gave up 6 bases; unmatched junction bases: 14. The CDR3: CASGGRAGTGPNEQFF. In DNA form, the CDR3 reads TGTGCCAGCGGAGGGAGAGCAGGGACAGGGCCCAATGAGCAGTTCTTC.

The chain couples TRBV3-1 (or the pseudogene TRBV3-2) to TRBJ2-2; 9 positions agree with TRBD2. The CDR3 spans 14 residues. J lost 7 bases, V lost 4 bases, and 4 bases had no gene match. Per the germline V gene, CDR1 is LGHDT and CDR2 is YNNKEL (reference sequence). The CDR3 DNA is TGTGCCAGCAGCCCAGGACTAGCGAGCGGGGAGCTGTTTTTT. Translation gives CASSPGLASGELFF.

The gene calls are TRBV4-2 and TRBJ2-3; D may be TRBD2 (5 bases). Trimming took 0 bases from V and 4 from J, leaving 11 bases between them. The CDR3 has 15 residues. Germline assignment: CDR1 LGHNA and CDR2 YNFKEQ. The DNA of the CDR3 is TGTGCCAGCAGCCAAGATACAGCGAGGGCAGATACGCAGTATTTT. Its translation: CASSQDTARADTQYF.

The gene calls are TRBV19 and TRBJ1-2; no clear D gene. Germline V gives CDR1 LNHDA, CDR2 SQIVND (reference sequence). The V end was cut by 0 bases, the J end by 4 bases, with 12 bases between. This CDR3 spans 15 amino acids. The chain's CDR3 is CASSIERASGYGYTF. Here the CDR3 DNA reads TGTGCCAGTAGTATAGAGAGGGCTTCGGGCTATGGCTACACCTTC.

The chain uses TRBV2 and TRBJ1-5; D is undetermined. The V and J ends lost 7 bases and 0 bases respectively, with 13 bases between them. The CDR3 is made up of 15 amino acids. In germline, CDR1 is SNHLY, CDR2 FYNNEI. The CDR3 loop is CASMLNRNSNQPQHF. CDR3 nucleotides: TGTGCCAGCATGCTAAATCGTAATAGCAATCAGCCCCAGCATTTT.

The chain links TRBV19 to TRBJ2-6; 9 bases are a match to TRBD1. Germline V gene data show CDR1 as LNHDA and CDR2 as SQIVND (reference sequence). This CDR3 has 20 residues. V shed 3 bases and J 0 bases; nucleotides not matched to a gene: 12. The CDR3 region is CASSIFLVGQGASGANVLTF. CDR3 nucleotide sequence: TGTGCCAGTAGTATTTTTCTCGTGGGACAGGGAGCCTCTGGGGCCAACGTCCTGACTTTC.

The chain is built from TRBV27 and TRBJ1-2, with a weak D call TRBD1 (5 bases). Looked up from germline, CDR1 is MNHEY and CDR2 is SMNVEV (reference sequence). This CDR3 has 15 residues. V dropped 7 bases and J dropped 4 bases, with 19 bases sitting between them. DNA for the CDR3: TGTGCCAGCAAGTTCATCCCAGACAGCTCCTATGGCTACACCTTC. Translated, it gives CASKFIPDSSYGYTF.

This sequence joins TRBV6-5 and TRBJ2-7, with D unclear. This CDR3 comprises 15 residues. Germline V gene data show CDR1 as MNHEY and CDR2 as SVGAGI. Trimming took off 4 bases at V and 3 bases at J, with 16 bases between the two ends. The CDR3 is CASSSGLTLDYEQYF. For the CDR3, the DNA is TGTGCCAGCAGTTCTGGCCTGACTCTAGACTACGAGCAGTACTTC.

The chain carries TRBV30 and TRBJ1-1; a weak D match, TRBD1 (5 bases). Deletions cut 4 bases from V and 1 base from J, with 13 bases between. Germline-derived CDR1 and CDR2 are GTSNPN and SVGIG (reference sequence). There are 14 residues in the CDR3. The CDR3 region is CAWTEGASNTEAFF. CDR3 in DNA: TGTGCCTGGACTGAAGGGGCCTCGAACACTGAAGCTTTCTTT.